This T cell receptor (beta chain) was sequenced in a study of Ad26.COV2.S vaccination and SARS-CoV-2 variants. Background on the study: Each vaccinee took Ad26.COV2.S intramuscularly, once or twice 56 days apart.

Some clones are missing from TCRdb's copy, which holds only in-frame ones; the method was immunoSEQ multiplex PCR. The repertoire holds 510,000 or so clones, around nine tenths seen once, with 9.5% to 15% in the top ten. Described treatment: some 20 received Ad26.COV2.S at low or high dose, single or two shots; about 5 received placebo; per-sample allocation not given. Samples came from day 63 after the first vaccine or placebo injection. Trimming removed 4 bases from V and 9 bases from J, with 22 bases in between. Germline lookup yields CDR1 MNHNY and CDR2 SVGAGI (reference sequence). The CDR3 loop spans 15 amino acids.

The source is a person between 18 and 65 years old who received the Ad26.COV2.S COVID-19 vaccine or a placebo. This chain links TRBV6-6 with TRBJ2-7, with D perhaps being TRBD1 or TRBD2 (5 bases each). The starting material was peripheral blood, obtained in a trial of Ad26.COV2.S vaccine versus placebo. The CDR3 loop reads CASSSPREPYGAQYF. The CDR3 bases are TGTGCCAGCAGTTCCCCGCGCGAACCGTACGGGGCGCAGTACTTC.